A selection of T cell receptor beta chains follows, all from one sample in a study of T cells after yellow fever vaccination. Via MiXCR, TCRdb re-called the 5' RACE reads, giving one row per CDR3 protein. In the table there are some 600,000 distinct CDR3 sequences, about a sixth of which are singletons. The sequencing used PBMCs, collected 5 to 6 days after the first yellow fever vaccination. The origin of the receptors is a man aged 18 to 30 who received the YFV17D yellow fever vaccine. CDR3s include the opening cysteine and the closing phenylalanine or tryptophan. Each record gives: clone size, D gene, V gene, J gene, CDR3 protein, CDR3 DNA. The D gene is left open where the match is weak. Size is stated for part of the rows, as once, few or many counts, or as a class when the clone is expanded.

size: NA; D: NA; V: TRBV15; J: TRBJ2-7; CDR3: CATSRFGGKYF; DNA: TGTGCCACCAGCAGATTCGGGGGAAAGTACTTC
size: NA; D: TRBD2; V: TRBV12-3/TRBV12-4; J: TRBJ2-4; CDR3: CASSTGLEAASIQYF; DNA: TGTGCCAGCAGTACTGGACTAGAGGCTGCTTCTATTCAGTACTTC
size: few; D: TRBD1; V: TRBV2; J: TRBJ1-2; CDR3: CASRGQGAHGYTF; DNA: TGTGCCAGCAGGGGACAGGGGGCCCATGGCTACACCTTC
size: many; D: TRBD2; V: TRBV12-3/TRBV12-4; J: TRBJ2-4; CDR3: CASSLAREGNIQYF; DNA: TGTGCCAGCAGTTTAGCCAGGGAGGGAAACATTCAGTACTTC
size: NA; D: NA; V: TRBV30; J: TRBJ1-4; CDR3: CAWSVWGREKLFF; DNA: TGTGCCTGGAGTGTGTGGGGACGGGAAAAACTGTTTTTT
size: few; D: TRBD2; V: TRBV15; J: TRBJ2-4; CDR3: CATSTNGLAGALAKNIQYF; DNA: TGTGCCACCAGCACAAATGGACTAGCGGGGGCACTAGCCAAAAACATTCAGTACTTC
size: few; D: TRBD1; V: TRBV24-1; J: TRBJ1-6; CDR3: CATSPPGQGEHSPLHF; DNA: TGTGCCACCAGTCCTCCGGGCCAGGGGGAACATTCACCCCTCCACTTT
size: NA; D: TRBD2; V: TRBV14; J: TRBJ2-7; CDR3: CASSQGSSGGARYEQYF; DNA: TGTGCCAGCAGCCAAGGGAGCTCCGGGGGGGCCCGGTACGAGCAGTACTTC
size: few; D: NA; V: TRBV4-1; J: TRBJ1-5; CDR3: CASSQEEVDQPQHF; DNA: TGCGCCAGCAGCCAAGAGGAGGTGGATCAGCCCCAGCATTTT
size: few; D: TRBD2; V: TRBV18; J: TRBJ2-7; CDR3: CASSGTIKGYEQYF; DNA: TGTGCCAGCTCCGGGACTATTAAGGGCTACGAGCAGTACTTC
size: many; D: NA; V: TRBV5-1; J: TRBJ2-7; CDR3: CASSFTAGYEQYF; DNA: TGCGCCAGCAGCTTCACCGCGGGGTACGAGCAGTACTTC
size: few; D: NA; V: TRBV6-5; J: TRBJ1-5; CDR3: CASSYGPANQPQHF; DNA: TGTGCCAGCAGTTATGGTCCAGCCAATCAGCCCCAGCATTTT
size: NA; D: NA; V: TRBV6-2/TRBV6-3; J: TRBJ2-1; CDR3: CASKGFGLAPREQFF; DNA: TGTGCCAGCAAGGGTTTTGGACTGGCCCCAAGGGAGCAGTTCTTC
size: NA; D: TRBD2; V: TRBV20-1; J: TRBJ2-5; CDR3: CSASAGTSGGYGETQYF; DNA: TGCAGTGCTAGCGCCGGGACTAGCGGGGGTTATGGGGAGACCCAGTACTTC
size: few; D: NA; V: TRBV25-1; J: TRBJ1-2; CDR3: CASSALAGSYGYTF; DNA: TGTGCCAGCAGTGCCCTAGCGGGATCCTATGGCTACACCTTC
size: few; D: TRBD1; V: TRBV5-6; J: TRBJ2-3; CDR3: CASSYRGRRSDTQYF; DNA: TGTGCCAGCAGCTACAGGGGGCGCCGGTCAGATACGCAGTATTTT
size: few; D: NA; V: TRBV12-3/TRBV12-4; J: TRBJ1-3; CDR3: CAHGADTIYF; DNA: TGTGCCCACGGGGCTGACACCATATATTTT
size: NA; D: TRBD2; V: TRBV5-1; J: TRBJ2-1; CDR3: CASSNSGGSYNEQFF; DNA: TGCGCCAGCAGCAATAGCGGGGGCTCCTACAATGAGCAGTTCTTC
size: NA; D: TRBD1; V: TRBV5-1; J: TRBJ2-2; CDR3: CASSPHGQGLPVTGELFF; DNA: TGCGCCAGCAGCCCACACGGACAGGGACTCCCGGTCACCGGGGAGCTGTTTTTT
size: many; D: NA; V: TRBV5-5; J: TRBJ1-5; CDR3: CASSLWVNQPQHF; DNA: TGTGCCAGCAGCTTGTGGGTAAATCAGCCCCAGCATTTT
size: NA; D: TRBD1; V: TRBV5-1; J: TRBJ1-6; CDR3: CASSSGQDNSPLHF; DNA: TGCGCCAGCAGCTCGGGACAGGATAATTCACCCCTCCACTTT
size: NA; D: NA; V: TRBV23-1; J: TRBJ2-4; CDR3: CASRGPHLAKNIQYF; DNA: TGCGCCAGCAGGGGACCTCACCTAGCCAAAAACATTCAGTACTTC
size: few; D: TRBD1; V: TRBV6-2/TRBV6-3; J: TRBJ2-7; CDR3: CASSYSMRDRGASYEQYF; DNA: TGTGCTAGCAGTTACTCGATGAGGGACAGGGGCGCCTCCTACGAGCAGTACTTC
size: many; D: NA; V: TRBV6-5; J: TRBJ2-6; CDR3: CASSYDSSGANVLTF; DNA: TGTGCCAGCAGTTACGACAGCTCTGGGGCCAACGTCCTGACTTTC
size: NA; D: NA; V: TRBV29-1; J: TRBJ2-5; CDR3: CSVRPNFGVQTQYF; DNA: TGCAGCGTCCGCCCAAATTTTGGGGTACAGACCCAGTACTTC
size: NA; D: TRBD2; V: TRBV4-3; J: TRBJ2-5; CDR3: CASSAGLAGAQETQYF; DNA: TGCGCCAGCAGCGCCGGGCTAGCGGGGGCTCAAGAGACCCAGTACTTC
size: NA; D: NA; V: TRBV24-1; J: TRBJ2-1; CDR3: CATSDLSRGEYNEQFF; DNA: TGTGCCACCAGTGATTTGTCCAGGGGGGAATACAATGAGCAGTTCTTC
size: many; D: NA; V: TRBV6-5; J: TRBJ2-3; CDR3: CASRTNTDTQYF; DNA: TGTGCCAGCAGGACGAACACAGATACGCAGTATTTT
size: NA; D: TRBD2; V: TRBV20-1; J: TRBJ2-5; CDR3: CSATTRGGETQYF; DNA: TGCAGTGCTACGACGCGGGGGGGTGAGACCCAGTACTTC
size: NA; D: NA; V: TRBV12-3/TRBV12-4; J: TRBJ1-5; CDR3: CASSFGSWGPQHF; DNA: TGTGCCAGCAGTTTCGGCTCCTGGGGGCCCCAGCATTTT
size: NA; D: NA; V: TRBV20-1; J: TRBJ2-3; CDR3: CSAWDISSTDTQYF; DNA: TGCAGTGCTTGGGACATCAGTAGCACAGATACGCAGTATTTT
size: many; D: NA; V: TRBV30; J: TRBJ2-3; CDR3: CAWRSSYSTDTQYF; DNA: TGTGCCTGGAGGTCCAGCTATAGCACAGATACGCAGTATTTT
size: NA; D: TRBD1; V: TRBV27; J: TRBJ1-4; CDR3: CASSDISTGIHEKLFF; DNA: TGTGCCAGCAGTGACATCTCGACAGGGATTCATGAAAAACTGTTTTTT
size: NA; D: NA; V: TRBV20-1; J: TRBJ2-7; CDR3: CSATREKGEQYF; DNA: TGCAGTGCTACCAGGGAAAAGGGCGAGCAGTACTTC
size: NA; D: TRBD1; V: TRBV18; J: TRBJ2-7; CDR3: CAGSPTLTGGYEQYF; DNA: TGTGCCGGCTCACCTACGTTGACAGGGGGGTACGAGCAGTACTTC
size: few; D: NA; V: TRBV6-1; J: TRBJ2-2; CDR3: CASSGDSSTGELFF; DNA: TGTGCCAGCAGTGGAGACAGTTCCACCGGGGAGCTGTTTTTT
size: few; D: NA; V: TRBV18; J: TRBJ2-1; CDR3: CASSPRGATGNEQFF; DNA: TGTGCCAGCTCACCAAGGGGGGCGACCGGCAATGAGCAGTTCTTC
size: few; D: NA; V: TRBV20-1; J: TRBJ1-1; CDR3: CSATLGGLNTEAFF; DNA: TGCAGTGCCACCCTTGGCGGCTTGAACACTGAAGCTTTCTTT
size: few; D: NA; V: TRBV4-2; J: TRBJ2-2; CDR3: CASSHYPGTTGELFF; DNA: TGTGCCAGCAGCCACTACCCAGGGACCACCGGGGAGCTGTTTTTT
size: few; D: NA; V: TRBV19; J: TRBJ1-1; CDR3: CASTRRDTEAFF; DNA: TGTGCCAGTACTAGGCGGGACACTGAAGCTTTCTTT
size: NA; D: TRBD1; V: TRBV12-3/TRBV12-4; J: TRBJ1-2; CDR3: CASTGQGYYGYTF; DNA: TGTGCCAGCACAGGACAGGGGTACTATGGCTACACCTTC
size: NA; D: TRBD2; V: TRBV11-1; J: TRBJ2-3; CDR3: CASSLGSPGGGARDTQYF; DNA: TGTGCCAGCAGCTTAGGCTCCCCGGGCGGGGGGGCCCGAGATACGCAGTATTTT
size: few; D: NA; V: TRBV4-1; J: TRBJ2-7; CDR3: CASSQRRSYEQYF; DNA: TGCGCCAGCAGCCAACGGCGGTCCTACGAGCAGTACTTC
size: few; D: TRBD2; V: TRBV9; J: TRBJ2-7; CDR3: CASSTSGGPKQYF; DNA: TGTGCCAGCAGCACTAGCGGGGGTCCCAAGCAGTACTTC
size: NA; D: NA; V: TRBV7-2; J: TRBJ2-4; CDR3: CASSLRRDINIQYF; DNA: TGTGCCAGCAGCTTAAGGAGGGACATAAACATTCAGTACTTC
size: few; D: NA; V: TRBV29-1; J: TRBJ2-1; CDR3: CSVGQGLNEQFF; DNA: TGCAGCGTTGGGCAGGGGTTAAATGAGCAGTTCTTC
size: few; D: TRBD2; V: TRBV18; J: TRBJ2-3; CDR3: CASSQTSGPDTQYF; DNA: TGTGCCAGCTCACAAACTAGCGGGCCAGATACGCAGTATTTT